The 30 T cell receptor beta chains below all came from one sample that was sequenced in a study of blood T cell repertoires in COVID-19 (dated by TCRdb to 2018 to 2021). The library was generated by the immunoSEQ multiplex PCR assay. TCRdb retrieved this table from immuneACCESS and kept in-frame rearrangements only. Not all clones are present; in checked studies, unresolved V genes account for under half, and no reason is known for the remainder. The sample table holds 90,000 to 120,000 clones, of which 80% to 90% were seen once. 32% of the sample is held by the ten biggest clonotypes. Sequences were obtained from peripheral blood. The source of these receptors is a woman of 80 years or more with acute or convalescent COVID-19.

The J gene is TRBJ1-6, the V gene TRBV11-3; D uncertain. Germline CDR1 and CDR2: SGHNT and YENEEA. The CDR3 is 13 residues long. Trimming cost V 3 bases and J 7 bases, with 7 bases left between them. The CDR3 here is CASSFGPNSPLHF. CDR3 nucleotide sequence: TGTGCCAGCAGCTTTGGGCCCAATTCACCCCTCCACTTT.

The chain combines TRBV3-1 (or the pseudogene TRBV3-2) with TRBJ1-2; D is perhaps TRBD1 (6 bases). Trimming removed 1 base at V and 4 bases at J, with 10 bases between. Germline V gene data show CDR1 as LGHDT and CDR2 as YNNKEL (reference sequence). This CDR3 has 14 residues. CDR3 sequence: CASSQGQGSYGYTF. CDR3 sequence (DNA): TGTGCCAGCAGCCAAGGGCAGGGGTCCTATGGCTACACCTTC.

The chain recombines TRBV5-1 with TRBJ1-2; D remains unclear. Per germline, CDR1 SGHRS and CDR2 YFSETQ. CDR3 length equals 17 residues. Trimming shortened V by 4 bases and J by 0 bases, and 19 bases separated the two germline ends. In DNA, the CDR3 is TGCGCCAGCAGCGCGGCGGCGACGGTCGACTCTAACTATGGCTACACCTTC. This translates into CASSAAATVDSNYGYTF.

The chain recombines TRBV7-9 with TRBJ1-1, with D possibly TRBD1 on 5 matching bases. The CDR3 has 15 amino acids. CDR1 and CDR2 from the germline V gene are SEHNR and FQNEAQ (reference sequence). V lost 7 bases and J 4 bases, leaving 19 bases between the germline ends. The CDR3 DNA is TGTGCCAGCACCCTTTCGACAGCAGGACGCACTGAAGCTTTCTTT. It yields the protein CASTLSTAGRTEAFF.

The rearrangement links TRBV5-1 to TRBJ1-2; 7 bases agree with TRBD1. CDR1 and CDR2 from the germline V gene are SGHRS and YFSETQ. The CDR3 has 14 residues. V gave up 0 bases and J gave up 6 bases; unmatched junction bases: 5. The chain's CDR3 is CASSLGQGSHGYTF. Written as DNA, the CDR3 is TGCGCCAGCAGCTTGGGACAGGGTTCCCATGGCTACACCTTC.

The chain employs TRBV5-6 and TRBJ1-2, with 9 positions matching TRBD1. The trim removed 4 bases at V and 4 bases at J, leaving 5 bases unmatched. Germline values: CDR1 SGHDT, CDR2 YYEEEE. The CDR3 has 14 amino acids. The CDR3 protein is CASSKDRGGYGYTF. CDR3 DNA sequence: TGTGCCAGCAGCAAGGACAGGGGAGGCTATGGCTACACCTTC.

The chain combines TRBV28 with TRBJ2-2; D is uncertain. This CDR3 is 12 amino acids long. V was pared by 5 bases and J by 9 bases, with 10 bases between. Looked up from germline, CDR1 is MDHEN and CDR2 is SYDVKM. The chain's CDR3 is CASSPGVRELFF. The CDR3 nucleotides read TGTGCCAGCAGTCCAGGTGTTCGGGAGCTGTTTTTT.

The rearrangement links TRBV27 to TRBJ2-7; 10 bases are shared with TRBD1. The CDR3 runs to 15 residues. Germline V gene sequence: CDR1 MNHEY, CDR2 SMNVEV (reference sequence). V trimming: 5 bases; J trimming: 1 base; junction bases outside the gene matches: 5. Here the CDR3 reads CASSPGTGASYEQYF. The CDR3 coding sequence is TGTGCCAGCAGTCCCGGGACAGGGGCTTCCTACGAGCAGTACTTC.

The chain carries TRBV28 and TRBJ1-2; tentatively, D is TRBD1 (5 bases). V was shortened by 3 bases and J by 0 bases, with 11 bases between the two germline ends. The CDR3 sequence is 15 residues long. Per the germline V gene, CDR1 is MDHEN and CDR2 is SYDVKM. The CDR3 here is CASSFGGSANYGYTF. As DNA, the CDR3 is TGTGCCAGCAGTTTCGGGGGGTCAGCTAACTATGGCTACACCTTC.

The chain couples TRBV7-9 to TRBJ2-7, with D perhaps matching TRBD1 (6 bases). The ends were cut back, 5 bases at V and 5 bases at J, with 7 bases in the middle. Germline V lookup: CDR1 SEHNR, CDR2 FQNEAQ (reference sequence). The CDR3 runs to 11 residues. For the CDR3, the DNA is TGTGCCAGCAGCCCAGGGGACGAGCAGTACTTC. Translation gives CASSPGDEQYF.

This sequence joins TRBV5-4 and TRBJ1-1, with 7 bases that match TRBD1. J gave up 4 bases and V 4 bases, and 4 bases lay outside the gene matches. The germline V gene has CDR1 SGHNT and CDR2 YYREEE (reference sequence). The CDR3 is 13 amino acids. In DNA, the CDR3 is TGTGCCAGCAGCATGACAGGGAGCACTGAAGCTTTCTTT. Translation gives CASSMTGSTEAFF.

This chain connects TRBV18 to TRBJ1-6; maybe TRBD1 (5 bases). V lost 7 bases and J 3 bases, leaving 10 bases between the germline ends. This CDR3 has 14 residues. Germline V gene lookup returns CDR1 KGHSH and CDR2 LQKENI. CDR3 DNA: TGTGCCAGCTGTCCGGGGGACTATAATTCACCCCTCCACTTT. Translation gives CASCPGDYNSPLHF.

The V and J genes are TRBV7-2 and TRBJ1-4; 8 nucleotides agree with TRBD1. The CDR3 runs to 13 residues. V lost 6 bases and J lost 8; bases outside the gene matches: 5. Germline loops: CDR1 SGHTA, CDR2 FQGNSA. The CDR3 region has the DNA TGTGCCAGCAGTGGACAGGGTCGAGAAAAACTGTTTTTT. It is translated as CASSGQGREKLFF.

This chain links TRBV20-1 with TRBJ1-1, with 9 positions matching TRBD1. With V trimmed by 3 bases and J by 4 bases, 3 bases remained unmatched. The germline CDR1 and CDR2 sequences are DFQATT and SNEGSKA (reference sequence). The CDR3 is made up of 13 amino acids. The CDR3 reads CSASKDRGTEAFF. The CDR3 DNA reads TGCAGTGCTAGTAAGGACAGGGGCACTGAAGCTTTCTTT.

This rearrangement joins TRBV28 to TRBJ2-7; TRBD1 agrees at 9 bases. The CDR3 runs to 13 residues. Germline V gene lookup returns CDR1 MDHEN and CDR2 SYDVKM. V shed 6 bases, J shed 4 bases, and the junction held 4 bases outside the gene matches. CDR3 in DNA: TGTGCCAGCAGAGACAGGGGGAGTTACGAGCAGTACTTC. It specifies CASRDRGSYEQYF.

V is TRBV10-3 and J is TRBJ2-7; 7 bases are a match to TRBD1. Germline V gene sequence: CDR1 ENHRY, CDR2 SYGVKD. Trimming at V came to 10 bases and at J to 5 bases, leaving 14 bases not matched to a gene. The CDR3 is made up of 14 amino acids. The CDR3 nucleotides read TGTGCCACCGTTCAGGGGGTTCTGGGGGACGAGCAGTACTTC. The encoded protein is CATVQGVLGDEQYF.

The chain uses TRBV4-1 and TRBJ2-3; no clear D. CDR3 size: 12 residues. The V gene lost 3 bases and the J gene lost 6 bases, with 7 bases spanning the gap. In germline, CDR1 is MGHRA, CDR2 YSYEKL. The CDR3 DNA sequence: TGCGCCAGCAGCCATATAGTCGATACGCAGTATTTT. Amino acid sequence: CASSHIVDTQYF.

The chain recombines TRBV5-1 with TRBJ2-1; 8 nucleotides align to TRBD2. In germline, CDR1 is SGHRS, CDR2 YFSETQ. Trimming cost V 0 bases and J 8 bases; bases outside gene matches: 4. The CDR3 loop spans 14 amino acids. The CDR3, as DNA: TGCGCCAGCAGCTTGGTCGGGGGGGCCTATGAGCAGTTCTTC. This translates into CASSLVGGAYEQFF.

The chain is built from TRBV7-8 and TRBJ2-7; TRBD1 matches at 8 bases. CDR3 length equals 17 residues. From germline, CDR1 is SGHVS and CDR2 FQNEAQ. The V gene end was trimmed by 4 bases and the J gene end by 1 base; junction bases not matched to a gene: 12. The CDR3 DNA reads TGTGCCAGCAGCTCTGAGCGCGGACAGGGAGGATCCTACGAGCAGTACTTC. It specifies CASSSERGQGGSYEQYF.

The gene calls are TRBV19 and TRBJ2-6; weak D call: TRBD2 (5 bases). Germline values: CDR1 LNHDA, CDR2 SQIVND (reference sequence). The CDR3 spans 16 residues. V gave up 3 bases and J gave up 4 bases, with 13 bases separating them. CDR3 in amino acids: CASSIEGTWGANVLTF. The CDR3 nucleotides read TGTGCCAGTAGTATTGAGGGTACATGGGGGGCCAACGTCCTGACTTTC.

The chain links TRBV25-1 to TRBJ1-3, with 10 nucleotides matching TRBD1. CDR1 is MGHDK, CDR2 SYGVNS, per germline. The V segment lost 6 bases and the J segment 7 bases; nucleotides outside the gene matches: 9. The CDR3 has 15 residues. CDR3 amino acids: CASSPKVGQGNTIYF. CDR3 DNA sequence: TGTGCCAGCAGCCCTAAAGTGGGACAGGGGAACACCATATATTTT.

This clone was found once. The rearrangement uses TRBV9 and TRBJ1-4, with D unresolved. The CDR3 consists of 15 residues. CDR1 and CDR2 (germline): SGDLS, YYNGEE. V dropped 0 bases and J dropped 1 base, with 7 bases sitting between them. The CDR3: CASSVGAQTNEKLFF. CDR3 DNA sequence: TGTGCCAGCAGCGTAGGGGCCCAAACTAATGAAAAACTGTTTTTT.

V gene TRBV15 combines with J gene TRBJ2-7, with a weak D call TRBD2 (5 bases). Germline CDR1 LNHNV, CDR2 YYDKDF (reference sequence). The CDR3 is made up of 14 amino acids. V was cut by 4 bases and J by 2 bases, with 12 bases left in between. The CDR3 protein is CATSNGLTAYEQYF. As DNA, the CDR3 is TGTGCCACCAGCAACGGACTTACCGCCTACGAGCAGTACTTC.

This rearrangement joins TRBV19 to TRBJ1-5, with 7 positions matching TRBD1. The CDR3 spans 14 residues. J lost 4 bases, V lost 4 bases, and 4 bases had no gene match. Looked up from germline, CDR1 is LNHDA and CDR2 is SQIVND (reference sequence). CDR3 bases: TGTGCCAGTAGTACCGGGACAGCTAATCAGCCCCAGCATTTT. Translation: CASSTGTANQPQHF.

The CDR3, as DNA: TGTGCTAGTGGTTTGGGTGAGTCTGGGGCCAACGTCCTGACTTTC. This translates into CASGLGESGANVLTF. The rearrangement joins TRBV12-5 to TRBJ2-6; D is uncertain. Per the germline V gene, CDR1 is LGHNT and CDR2 is FRNRAP. CDR3 length equals 15 residues. V was trimmed by 1 base and J by 1 base, leaving 5 bases between them.

This chain connects TRBV4-1 to TRBJ1-5, with 10 positions matching TRBD1. This CDR3 comprises 16 residues. Germline values: CDR1 MGHRA, CDR2 YSYEKL. The V and J ends lost 4 bases and 5 bases, in that order; junction bases with no gene match: 8. The CDR3 region is CASSRQFGTGDQPQHF. The CDR3 DNA reads TGCGCCAGCAGCCGACAATTTGGGACAGGGGATCAGCCCCAGCATTTT.

V gene TRBV15 combines with J gene TRBJ1-2, with D perhaps matching TRBD1 (5 bases). V lost 1 base to trimming and J lost 6 bases, with 18 bases between them. Germline CDR1 reads LNHNV; CDR2 reads YYDKDF (reference sequence). CDR3 size: 16 residues. Here the CDR3 DNA reads TGTGCCACCAGCAGAGCTGGAATGTGGGGGGTCGATGGCTACACCTTC. Translating gives CATSRAGMWGVDGYTF.

The chain has TRBV9 and TRBJ2-5; TRBD2 agrees at 16 bases. The V and J ends lost 2 bases and 5 bases, in that order; junction bases with no gene match: 3. CDR3 length equals 16 residues. Germline V gives CDR1 SGDLS, CDR2 YYNGEE. The CDR3 spells CASSVGLAGGQETQYF. CDR3 bases: TGTGCCAGCAGCGTGGGACTAGCGGGGGGGCAGGAGACCCAGTACTTC. Looking up the rest from reference TRBV9 and TRBJ2-5 gives the full variable domain: DSGVTQTPKHLITATGQRVTLRCSPRSGDLSVYWYQQSLDQGLQFLIQYYNGEERAKGNILERFSAQQFPDLHSELNLSSLELGDSALYFCASSVGLAGGQETQYFGPGTRLLVL.

V usage is TRBV13 and J usage is TRBJ1-2; TRBD1 matches 7 bases. The CDR3 loop spans 14 amino acids. The J segment lost 7 bases and the V segment lost 7 bases, leaving 12 bases of the junction unmatched. Germline-derived CDR1 and CDR2 are PRHDT and FYEKMQ (reference sequence). The CDR3 is CASIRTGEIFGYTF. DNA for the CDR3: TGTGCCAGCATAAGGACAGGAGAAATTTTTGGCTACACCTTC.

This clone was found a few times. CDR3 protein: CASRAGRNTEAFF. The CDR3 nucleotides read TGTGCCAGCAGAGCCGGGAGAAACACTGAAGCTTTCTTT. This chain links TRBV28 with TRBJ1-1; unclear D gene. Per germline, CDR1 MDHEN and CDR2 SYDVKM. Trimming took off 6 bases at V and 2 bases at J, with 10 bases between the two ends. The CDR3 loop spans 13 amino acids.